The source of this T cell receptor (beta chain) is a study of response to subunit inactivated influenza vaccine. V was trimmed by 11 bases and J by 0 bases, leaving 5 bases between them. This CDR3 region has 12 residues. TCRdb called the RT-PCR reads again in MiXCR, with one record for every CDR3 protein. The repertoire holds some 200,000 distinct CDR3 sequences, with 10% to 15% as singletons. This clonotype was counted ten times or more. These data also featured in a second study, about T cells expressing NK-cell markers. In that study: The cDNA for TCR beta came from 5'RACE template switching with UMIs.

The V gene is TRBV12-3 or TRBV12-4, the J gene TRBJ2-6, with D perhaps assigned TRBD1 or TRBD2 (5 bases each). The sequence was obtained from a man aged 50 to 59 who received an inactivated influenza vaccine. The sample consisted of CD8+ T cells sorted from PBMCs, taken about 13 days after vaccination. As DNA, the CDR3 is TGTGCCGGGGGCTCTGGGGCCAACGTCCTGACTTTC. This codes for CAGGSGANVLTF.